The 25 T cell receptor beta chains in this list originate from one sample, sequenced in a study of tumor-infiltrating lymphocytes in primary liver carcinoma. Reverse transcription of approximately 500 ng total RNA with a constant-region primer produced TCR beta cDNA. Three nested multiplex PCR rounds, a slightly modified ARM-PCR, produced the libraries for TCR beta. The study ran its first two PCR rounds for around 10 cycles each, using TRBV1-TRBV30 forward primers and a C-beta reverse primer. MiXCR, applied by TCRdb to the multiplex PCR reads, yields one record per CDR3 protein. Of about 330,000 distinct CDR3 sequences in the sample, 65% are singletons; the top ten hold approximately 5.9%. Researchers drew blood RNA from unsorted whole blood and extracted germline DNA as well. Source material: peripheral blood. These receptors were obtained from a man aged 35-49 years with primary liver carcinoma and hepatitis B virus infection.

Only one count was recorded for this clonotype. This chain joins TRBV7-8 and TRBJ2-3; D is possibly TRBD1 (5 bases). The germline V gene encodes CDR1 SGHVS and CDR2 FQNEAQ. This CDR3 is 12 amino acids long. The V gene lost 5 bases and the J gene lost 5 bases, with 8 bases spanning the gap. The CDR3 DNA is TGTGCCAGCAGCGCAGGGCTAGATACGCAGTATTTT. The encoded protein is CASSAGLDTQYF.

About this clonotype: A clone one base away is much larger, so this may be a read error. Written as DNA, the CDR3 is TGTGCCAGCAGTAAGGAACAGGTCGAGTTAGGGGCACTGTTTTTT. Translating it yields CASSKEQVELGALFF. The chain joins TRBV6-6 to TRBJ1-4, with D perhaps TRBD1 (5 bases). There are 15 residues in the CDR3. V dropped 5 bases and J dropped 13 bases, with 23 bases sitting between them. Looked up from germline, CDR1 is MNHNY and CDR2 is SVGAGI (reference sequence).

The gene calls are TRBV6-1 and TRBJ2-7; D ambiguous. This CDR3 is built from 13 residues. V was shortened by 2 bases and J by 7 bases, with 12 bases between the two germline ends. The germline V gene has CDR1 MNHNS and CDR2 SASEGT. The DNA of the CDR3 is TGTGCCAGCAGTGAAATTACCTACGGAGAGCAGTACTTC. It is translated as CASSEITYGEQYF.

About this clonotype: One end of the junction does not line up with germline, which may come from a read error. The rearrangement uses TRBV4-2 and TRBJ1-5; no firm D call. Germline lookup yields CDR1 LGHNA and CDR2 YNFKEQ. The CDR3 is 15 amino acids. DNA for the CDR3: TGTGCCAGCAACCAAAATTTACAGTCAAATCAGCCCCTGCATTTT. This codes for CASNQNLQSNQPLHF.

This chain connects TRBV11-1 to TRBJ1-1; the D is unclear. The CDR3 length is 13 residues. From germline, CDR1 is SGHAT and CDR2 FQDESV (reference sequence). CDR3 in amino acids: CVGSLNGHSEAFF. DNA of the CDR3: TGTGTCGGCAGCTTAAACGGTCATTCCGAAGCTTTCTTT.

Concerning this clonotype itself: One end of the junction fails to match germline, which may point to a read error. The chain employs TRBV6-2 or TRBV6-3 and TRBJ2-3; 12 bases map to TRBD2. The germline V gene has CDR1 MNHEY and CDR2 SVGEGT. The CDR3 contains 16 residues. DNA of the CDR3: TGTGCCAGCAGTAACGTACTAGCGGGAGGCGCAGATACGCACTATTTT. Translation gives CASSNVLAGGADTHYF.

The CDR3 nucleotides read TGTGCCAGCAGTTTTAACGGTCAGGGTCGACAAGAGACCCAGTACTTC. Translated, it gives CASSFNGQGRQETQYF. The chain recombines TRBV5-8 with TRBJ2-5, with D possibly matching TRBD1 (5 bases). Germline V gives CDR1 SGHTS, CDR2 YDEGEE. The CDR3 runs 16 residues. V lost 5 bases to trimming and J lost 2 bases, with 19 bases between them.

This clonotype occurred a few times. The chain has TRBV10-2 and TRBJ2-2; D remains ambiguous. V was cut by 5 bases and J by 4 bases, with 14 bases left in between. Per germline, CDR1 WSHSY and CDR2 SAAADI. There are 15 residues in the CDR3. The CDR3 region is CASSLRESGTGELFF. Here the CDR3 DNA reads TGCGCCAGCAGTCTAAGAGAGTCGGGCACCGGGGAGCTGTTTTTT.

This clonotype was seen once. Sequence at one end of the junction differs from germline and may be a read error. CDR3 nucleotide sequence: TGCAGCGTTGTGTGGCAGGGGGAAGGCTGCACCTTC. Translating gives CSVVWQGEGCTF. The V gene is TRBV29-1, the J gene TRBJ1-2; 7 positions match TRBD1. This CDR3 spans 12 amino acids. Germline CDR1 and CDR2: SQVTM and ANQGSEA.

The table lists this clonotype with many counts. This chain uses TRBV6-1 with TRBJ2-7, with TRBD2 identical over 13 bases. The V gene's germline CDR1 is MNHNS and CDR2 SASEGT. There are 16 residues in the CDR3. With 6 bases clipped from V and 6 bases from J, the junction kept 11 bases outside the gene matches. The CDR3 coding sequence is TGTGCCAGCAGACCGGGACTAGCGGGACTACGTCCCGAGCAGTACTTC. Protein product: CASRPGLAGLRPEQYF.

This clonotype showed up many times. The gene calls are TRBV11-2 and TRBJ2-5, with TRBD2 matching over 8 bases. The ends lost 3 bases at V and 5 bases at J; junction bases unmatched: 8. Germline V gene sequence: CDR1 SGHAT, CDR2 FQNNGV. This CDR3 has 15 residues. CDR3 nucleotide sequence: TGTGCCAGCAGCTTTACTAGCGGCCTAGGGGAGACCCAGTACTTC. Its protein is CASSFTSGLGETQYF.

Of note for this clonotype: A much bigger clone sits one base away, suggesting this may be a read error. The genes are TRBV6-5 and TRBJ2-2, with 9 bases aligning to TRBD1. The CDR3 spans 16 residues. Germline V gene lookup returns CDR1 MNHEY and CDR2 SVGAGI. The V gene end was trimmed by 5 bases and the J gene end by 5 bases; junction bases not matched to a gene: 9. CDR3 amino acids: CASSEEQGARTGELFF. The CDR3 nucleotides are TGTGCCAGCAGTGAAGAACAGGGGGCTCGTACCGGGGAGCTGTTTTTT.

This clonotype was detected once. The chain recombines TRBV4-1 with TRBJ2-7; D assignment may be TRBD1 or TRBD2 (5 bases each). The length of the CDR3 is 13 residues. CDR1 is MGHRA and CDR2 is YSYEKL in the germline V gene. V was trimmed by 3 bases and J by 8 bases, leaving 14 bases between them. CDR3 region: CASSQRDAVQQYF. CDR3 in DNA: TGCGCCAGCAGCCAGAGGGACGCCGTACAGCAGTACTTC.

The J gene is TRBJ2-1, the V gene TRBV5-1; tentatively, D is TRBD2 (6 bases). V gave up 4 bases and J gave up 13 bases, with 18 bases separating them. Germline loops: CDR1 SGHRS, CDR2 YFSETQ. The length of the CDR3 is 13 residues. The CDR3: CASSLQTSSEQFF. The DNA of the CDR3 is TGCGCCAGCAGCCTCCAGACTAGTTCGGAACAGTTCTTC.

V and J are TRBV12-3 or TRBV12-4 and TRBJ2-1; D perhaps matches TRBD1 (6 bases). Trimming cost V 8 bases and J 3 bases, with 14 bases left between them. This CDR3 region has 14 residues. CDR3 in DNA: TGTGCCAGCTGGGAAACGGACAGCTACAATGAGCAGTTCTTC. Translating it yields CASWETDSYNEQFF.

V usage is TRBV6-6 and J usage is TRBJ2-7; possibly TRBD1 or TRBD2 for D (5 bases each). Germline V CDR1 and CDR2: MNHNY, SVGAGI (reference sequence). Deletions cut 0 bases from V and 3 bases from J, with 9 bases between. This CDR3 spans 14 amino acids. CDR3 DNA sequence: TGTGCCAGCAGTTACTCGGTTGGGGGCTACGAGCAGTACTTC. Residues: CASSYSVGGYEQYF.

A note on this clonotype: Because it lacks the conserved phenylalanine or tryptophan at the end, this CDR3 is likely a read error. The rearrangement links TRBV11-2 to TRBJ2-5, with D hard to call. CDR3 length equals 13 residues. CDR1 and CDR2 from the germline V gene are SGHAT and FQNNGV. The CDR3 region is CACSLMSIETQYS. The CDR3 bases are TGTGCCTGCAGCTTGATGAGTATAGAGACCCAGTACTCC.

This clonotype was recorded at least ten times. The chain couples TRBV10-3 to TRBJ1-1; D is ambiguous. The CDR3 is made up of 14 amino acids. V lost 5 bases and J lost 0, with 10 bases in between. Germline V lookup: CDR1 ENHRY, CDR2 SYGVKD. The CDR3 nucleotides read TGTGCCATCAGTAACGGAGATATGAACACTGAAGCTTTCTTT. Its translation is CAISNGDMNTEAFF.

The chain is built from TRBV7-3 and TRBJ2-2, with TRBD1 as a possible D gene (6 bases). V dropped 3 bases and J dropped 0 bases, with 11 bases sitting between them. The CDR3 contains 16 residues. CDR1 and CDR2 from the germline V gene are SGHTA and FQGTGA. The CDR3 reads CASSFFPGANTGELFF. CDR3 in DNA: TGTGCCAGCAGCTTTTTCCCAGGGGCGAACACCGGGGAGCTGTTTTTT.

DNA for the CDR3: TGCGCCAGCAGCGATATCCCGGGAGAGACCCAGTACTTC. It encodes CASSDIPGETQYF. This rearrangement joins TRBV5-1 to TRBJ2-5; D call uncertain. The CDR3 runs 13 residues. Germline V gene lookup returns CDR1 SGHRS and CDR2 YFSETQ. Between the trimmed V and J ends, which lost 4 bases and 4 bases, there was a span of 11 bases. Full variable domain (rest looked up from reference TRBV5-1 and TRBJ2-5): KAGVTQTPRYLIKTRGQQVTLSCSPISGHRSVSWYQQTPGQGLQFLFEYFSETQRNKGNFPGRFSGRQFSNSRSEMNVSTLELGDSALYLCASSDIPGETQYFGPGTRLLVL.

This clonotype has at least ten counts. V is TRBV24-1 and J is TRBJ2-2; 10 bases fit TRBD1. Germline-derived CDR1 and CDR2 are KGHDR and SFDVKD. The V and J ends lost 7 bases and 3 bases, in that order; junction bases with no gene match: 4. CDR3 length: 15 amino acids. The CDR3 region is CATRPGQGYTGELFF. The CDR3 nucleotides read TGTGCCACCAGACCGGGACAGGGGTACACCGGGGAGCTGTTTTTT.

In the case of this clonotype: In this CDR3 the conserved last residue, phenylalanine or tryptophan, is missing, so a read error is likely. The rearrangement links TRBV11-2 to TRBJ2-1, with D possibly being TRBD2 (6 bases). This CDR3 has 15 amino acids. The germline CDR1 and CDR2 sequences are SGHAT and FQNNGV. CDR3 sequence (DNA): TGTGCCAGCAGCTTGAACGGGAGCTCCTACGATGAGCAGTTCATC. This codes for CASSLNGSSYDEQFI.

This clonotype was detected many times. The rearrangement uses TRBV5-8 and TRBJ2-3; 8 nucleotides align to TRBD1. The J segment lost 1 base and the V segment lost 4 bases, leaving 8 bases of the junction unmatched. Germline V gives CDR1 SGHTS, CDR2 YDEGEE. This CDR3 is built from 16 residues. The CDR3 DNA reads TGTGCCAGCAGCGAAGGGACAGGAACGGGCACAGATACGCAGTATTTT. Its protein product is CASSEGTGTGTDTQYF.

This clonotype was found many times. The chain joins TRBV29-1 to TRBJ2-5, with 10 bases identical to TRBD1. The junction had 7 bases not matched to a gene; V was cut back by 2 bases and J by 4 bases. The CDR3 loop spans 15 amino acids. Germline CDR1 reads SQVTM; CDR2 reads ANQGSEA. In DNA, the CDR3 is TGCAGCGTTGAAAGGGACAGGGGTAGGGCAGAGACCCAGTACTTC. Translation: CSVERDRGRAETQYF.

The chain combines TRBV5-5 with TRBJ2-1; D is unclear. The germline CDR1 and CDR2 sequences are SGHKS and YYEKEE (reference sequence). The length of the CDR3 is 15 residues. Between the trimmed V and J ends, which lost 0 bases and 9 bases, there was a span of 16 bases. The CDR3 spells CASSLEAWSKVEQFF. CDR3 bases: TGTGCCAGCAGCTTGGAAGCTTGGAGCAAGGTTGAGCAGTTCTTC.